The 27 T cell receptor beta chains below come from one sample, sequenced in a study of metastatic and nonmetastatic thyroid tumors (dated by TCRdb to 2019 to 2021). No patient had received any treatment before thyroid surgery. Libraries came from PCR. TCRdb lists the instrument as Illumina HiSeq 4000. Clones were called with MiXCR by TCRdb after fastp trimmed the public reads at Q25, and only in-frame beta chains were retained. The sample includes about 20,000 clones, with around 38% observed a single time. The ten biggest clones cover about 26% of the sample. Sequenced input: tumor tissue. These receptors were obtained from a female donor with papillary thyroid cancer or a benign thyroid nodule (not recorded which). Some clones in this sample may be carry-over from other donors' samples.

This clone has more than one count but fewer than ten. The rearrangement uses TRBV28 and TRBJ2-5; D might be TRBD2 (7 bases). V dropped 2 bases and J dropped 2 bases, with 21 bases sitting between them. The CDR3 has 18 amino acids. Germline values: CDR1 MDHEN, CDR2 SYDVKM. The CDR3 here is CASSLEGVGGGWQETQYF. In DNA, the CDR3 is TGTGCCAGCAGTTTAGAGGGCGTGGGCGGGGGCTGGCAAGAGACCCAGTACTTC.

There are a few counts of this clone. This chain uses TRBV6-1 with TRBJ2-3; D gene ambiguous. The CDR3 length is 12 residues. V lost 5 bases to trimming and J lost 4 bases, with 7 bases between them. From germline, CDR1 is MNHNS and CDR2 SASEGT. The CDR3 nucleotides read TGTGCCAGCAGTTTTACAGCAGATACGCAGTATTTT. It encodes CASSFTADTQYF.

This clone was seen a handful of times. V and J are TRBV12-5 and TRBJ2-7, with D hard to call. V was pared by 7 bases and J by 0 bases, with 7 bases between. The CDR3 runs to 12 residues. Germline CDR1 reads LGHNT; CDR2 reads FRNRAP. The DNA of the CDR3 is TGTGCTAGTGTCCAAGGCTCCTACGAGCAGTACTTC. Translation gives CASVQGSYEQYF. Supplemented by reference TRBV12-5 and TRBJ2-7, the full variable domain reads DARVTQTPRHKVTEMGQEVTMRCQPILGHNTVFWYRQTMMQGLELLAYFRNRAPLDDSGMPKDRFSAEMPDATLATLKIQPSEPRDSAVYFCASVQGSYEQYFGPGTRLTVT.

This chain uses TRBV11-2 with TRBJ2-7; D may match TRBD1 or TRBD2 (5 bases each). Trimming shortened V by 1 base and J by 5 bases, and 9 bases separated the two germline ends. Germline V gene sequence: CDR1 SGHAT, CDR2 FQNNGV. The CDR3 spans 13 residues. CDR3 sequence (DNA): TGTGCCAGCAGCTTAGGGTGGGGGAACGAGCAGTACTTC. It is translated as CASSLGWGNEQYF.

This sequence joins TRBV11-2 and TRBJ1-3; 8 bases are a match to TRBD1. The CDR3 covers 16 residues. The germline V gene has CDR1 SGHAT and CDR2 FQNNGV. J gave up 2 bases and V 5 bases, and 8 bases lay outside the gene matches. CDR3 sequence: CASSAQTGDPGNTIYF. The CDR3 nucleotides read TGTGCCAGCAGCGCCCAGACAGGGGATCCTGGAAACACCATATATTTT.

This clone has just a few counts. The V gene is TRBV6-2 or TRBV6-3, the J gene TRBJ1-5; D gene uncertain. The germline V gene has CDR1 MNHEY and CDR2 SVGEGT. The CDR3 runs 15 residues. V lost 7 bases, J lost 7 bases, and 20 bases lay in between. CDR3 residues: CASMQASGERQPQHF. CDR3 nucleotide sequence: TGTGCCAGCATGCAGGCCTCCGGAGAAAGACAGCCCCAGCATTTT.

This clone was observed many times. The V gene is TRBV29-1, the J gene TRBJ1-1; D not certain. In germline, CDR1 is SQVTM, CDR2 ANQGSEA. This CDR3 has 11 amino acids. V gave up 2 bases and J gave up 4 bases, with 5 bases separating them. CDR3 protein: CSVEQVTEAFF. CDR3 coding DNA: TGCAGCGTTGAACAGGTCACTGAAGCTTTCTTT.

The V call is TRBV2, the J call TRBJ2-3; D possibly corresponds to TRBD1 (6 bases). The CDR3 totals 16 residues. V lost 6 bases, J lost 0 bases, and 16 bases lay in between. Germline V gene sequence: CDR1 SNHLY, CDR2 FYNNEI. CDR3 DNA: TGTGCCAGCAGGAAATTGACAGGACCCAGCACAGATACGCAGTATTTT. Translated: CASRKLTGPSTDTQYF.

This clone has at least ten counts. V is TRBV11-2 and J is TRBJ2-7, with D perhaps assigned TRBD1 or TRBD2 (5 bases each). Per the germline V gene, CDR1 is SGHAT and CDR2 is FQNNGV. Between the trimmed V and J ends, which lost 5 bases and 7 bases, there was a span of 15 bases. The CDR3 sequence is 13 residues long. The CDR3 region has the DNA TGTGCCAGCAGCCAAGGCTCGGGGCTTGAGCAGTACTTC. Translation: CASSQGSGLEQYF.

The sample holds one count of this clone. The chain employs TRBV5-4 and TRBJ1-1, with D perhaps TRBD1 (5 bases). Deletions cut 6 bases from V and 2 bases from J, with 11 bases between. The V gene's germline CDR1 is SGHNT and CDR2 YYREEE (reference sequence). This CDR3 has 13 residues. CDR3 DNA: TGTGCCAGCAAGGGGACGGGAAACACTGAAGCTTTCTTT. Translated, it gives CASKGTGNTEAFF.

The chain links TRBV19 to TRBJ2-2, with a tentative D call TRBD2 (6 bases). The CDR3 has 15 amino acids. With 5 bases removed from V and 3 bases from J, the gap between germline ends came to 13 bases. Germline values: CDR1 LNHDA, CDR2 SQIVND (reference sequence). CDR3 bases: TGTGCCAGTAGTTCGCCGGGACTTTACACCGGGGAGCTGTTTTTT. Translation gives CASSSPGLYTGELFF.

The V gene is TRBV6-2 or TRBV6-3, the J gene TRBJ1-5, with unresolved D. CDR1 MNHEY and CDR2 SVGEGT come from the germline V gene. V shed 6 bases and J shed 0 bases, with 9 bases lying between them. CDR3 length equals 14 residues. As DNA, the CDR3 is TGTGCCAGCAGGGCAGGTGGTAGCAATCAGCCCCAGCATTTT. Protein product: CASRAGGSNQPQHF.

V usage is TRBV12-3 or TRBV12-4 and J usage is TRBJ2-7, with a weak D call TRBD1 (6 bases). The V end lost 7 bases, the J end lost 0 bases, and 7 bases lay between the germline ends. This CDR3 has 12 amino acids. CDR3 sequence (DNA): TGTGCCAGCAAACAGGGCTCCTACGAGCAGTACTTC. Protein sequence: CASKQGSYEQYF.

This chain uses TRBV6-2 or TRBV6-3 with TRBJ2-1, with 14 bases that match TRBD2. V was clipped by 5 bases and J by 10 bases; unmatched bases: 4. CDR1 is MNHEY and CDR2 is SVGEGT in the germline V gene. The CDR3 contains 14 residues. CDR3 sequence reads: CASSRLAGGLEQFF. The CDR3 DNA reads TGTGCCAGCAGTCGACTAGCGGGGGGGCTCGAGCAGTTCTTC.

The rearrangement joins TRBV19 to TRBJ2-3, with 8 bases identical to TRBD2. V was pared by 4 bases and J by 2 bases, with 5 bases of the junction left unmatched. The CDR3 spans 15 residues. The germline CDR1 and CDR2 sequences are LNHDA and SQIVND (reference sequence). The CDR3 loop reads CASSTREGFTDTQYF. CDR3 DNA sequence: TGTGCCAGTAGTACCCGGGAGGGGTTCACAGATACGCAGTATTTT.

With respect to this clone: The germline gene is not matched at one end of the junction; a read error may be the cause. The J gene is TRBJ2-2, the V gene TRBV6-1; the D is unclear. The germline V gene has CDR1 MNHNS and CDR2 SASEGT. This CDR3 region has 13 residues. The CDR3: CASSEKGTGELFF. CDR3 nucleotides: TGCGCCAGCAGTGAAAAAGGAACCGGGGAGCTGTTTTTT.

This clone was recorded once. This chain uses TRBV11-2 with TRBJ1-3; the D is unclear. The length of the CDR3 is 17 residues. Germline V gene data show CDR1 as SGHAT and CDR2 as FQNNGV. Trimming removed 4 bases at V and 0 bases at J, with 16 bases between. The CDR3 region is CASSSWTTTISGNTIYF. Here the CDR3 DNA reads TGTGCCAGCAGCTCATGGACCACCACGATCTCTGGAAACACCATATATTTT.

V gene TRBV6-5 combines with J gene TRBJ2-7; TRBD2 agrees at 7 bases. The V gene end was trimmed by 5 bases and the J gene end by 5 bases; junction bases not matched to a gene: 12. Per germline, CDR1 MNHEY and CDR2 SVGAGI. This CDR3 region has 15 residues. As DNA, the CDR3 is TGTGCCAGCAGTCACCGGGGGAGGGTCATTAACGAGCAGTACTTC. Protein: CASSHRGRVINEQYF.

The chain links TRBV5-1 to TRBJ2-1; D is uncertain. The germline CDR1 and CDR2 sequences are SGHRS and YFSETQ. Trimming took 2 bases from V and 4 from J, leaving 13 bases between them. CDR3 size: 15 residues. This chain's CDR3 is CASSFGKAWYNEQFF. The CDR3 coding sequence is TGCGCCAGCAGCTTCGGCAAGGCTTGGTACAATGAGCAGTTCTTC.

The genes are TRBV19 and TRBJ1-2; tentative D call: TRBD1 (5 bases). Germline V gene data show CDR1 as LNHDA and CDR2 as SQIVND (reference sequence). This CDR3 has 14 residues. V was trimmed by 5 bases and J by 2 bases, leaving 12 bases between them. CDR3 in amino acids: CASSPEGLNYGYTF. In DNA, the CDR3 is TGTGCCAGTAGTCCCGAGGGGCTGAACTATGGCTACACCTTC. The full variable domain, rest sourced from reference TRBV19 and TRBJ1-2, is DGGITQSPKYLFRKEGQNVTLSCEQNLNHDAMYWYRQDPGQGLRLIYYSQIVNDFQKGDIAEGYSVSREKKESFPLTVTSAQKNPTAFYLCASSPEGLNYGYTFGSGTRLTVV.

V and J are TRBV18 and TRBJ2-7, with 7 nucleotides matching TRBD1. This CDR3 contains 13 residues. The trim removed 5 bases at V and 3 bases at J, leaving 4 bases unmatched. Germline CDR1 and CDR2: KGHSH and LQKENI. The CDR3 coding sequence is TGTGCCAGCTCATTAGGACAGGACTACGAGCAGTACTTC. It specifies CASSLGQDYEQYF.

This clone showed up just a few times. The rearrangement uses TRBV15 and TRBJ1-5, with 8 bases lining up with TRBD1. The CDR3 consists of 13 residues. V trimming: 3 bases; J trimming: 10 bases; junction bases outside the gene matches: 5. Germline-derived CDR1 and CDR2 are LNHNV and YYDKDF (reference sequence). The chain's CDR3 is CATSRDRVDPQHF. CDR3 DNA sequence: TGTGCCACCAGCAGGGACAGGGTCGATCCCCAGCATTTT.

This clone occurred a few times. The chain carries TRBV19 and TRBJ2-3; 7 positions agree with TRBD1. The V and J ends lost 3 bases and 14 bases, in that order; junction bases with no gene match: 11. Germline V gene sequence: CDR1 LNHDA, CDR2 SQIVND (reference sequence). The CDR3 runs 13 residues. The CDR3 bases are TGTGCCAGTAGTATTACCGGGACAGTGGAGCGGTATTTT. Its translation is CASSITGTVERYF.

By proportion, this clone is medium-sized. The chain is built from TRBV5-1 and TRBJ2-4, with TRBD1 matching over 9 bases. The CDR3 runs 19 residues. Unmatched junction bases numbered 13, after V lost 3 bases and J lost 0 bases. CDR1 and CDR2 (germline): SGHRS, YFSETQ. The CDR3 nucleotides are TGCGCCAGCAGCTCGGACGAAGGGACAGGGAATCTAGCCAAAAACATTCAGTACTTC. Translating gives CASSSDEGTGNLAKNIQYF.

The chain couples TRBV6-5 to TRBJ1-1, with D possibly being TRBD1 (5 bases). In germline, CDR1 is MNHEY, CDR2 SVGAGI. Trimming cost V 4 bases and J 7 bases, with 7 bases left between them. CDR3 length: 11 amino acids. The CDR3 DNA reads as TGTGCCAGCAGTTGGGGGGATGAAGCTTTCTTT. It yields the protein CASSWGDEAFF.

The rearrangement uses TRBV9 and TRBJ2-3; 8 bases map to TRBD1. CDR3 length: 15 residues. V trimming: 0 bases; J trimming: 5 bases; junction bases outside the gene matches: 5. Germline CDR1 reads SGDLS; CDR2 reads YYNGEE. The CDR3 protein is CASSVAAGGKDTQYF. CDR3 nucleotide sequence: TGTGCCAGCAGCGTAGCGGCAGGGGGCAAAGATACGCAGTATTTT.

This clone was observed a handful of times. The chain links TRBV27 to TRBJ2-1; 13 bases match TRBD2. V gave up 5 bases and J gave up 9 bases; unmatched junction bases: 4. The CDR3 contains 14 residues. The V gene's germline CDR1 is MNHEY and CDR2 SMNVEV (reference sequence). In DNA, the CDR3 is TGTGCCAGCAGTGGGACTAGCGGGAACGGTGAGCAGTTCTTC. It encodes CASSGTSGNGEQFF.